Presented here are 21 T cell receptor beta chains from one specimen sequenced in a study of blood T cell repertoires in COVID-19. Libraries were prepared by immunoSEQ multiplex PCR; TCRdb keeps only in-frame clonotypes and omits some of them. The sample has around 95,000 clones, about 90% seen once. The sequenced material came from peripheral blood. The receptors were sampled from a man under 40 in a cohort sampled during active COVID-19.

This clone was seen once. The chain has TRBV3-1 (or the pseudogene TRBV3-2) and TRBJ2-2; maybe TRBD1 (5 bases). The V gene lost 6 bases and the J gene lost 2 bases, with 16 bases spanning the gap. The germline gives CDR1 LGHDT, CDR2 YNNKEL (reference sequence). This CDR3 is built from 16 residues. CDR3 loop: CASSRQPVFNTGELFF. The CDR3 coding sequence is TGTGCCAGCAGTCGACAGCCTGTTTTCAACACCGGGGAGCTGTTTTTT.

The chain uses TRBV5-8 and TRBJ2-3, with 8 bases that match TRBD1. Germline V CDR1 and CDR2: SGHTS, YDEGEE. The J segment lost 4 bases and the V segment lost 2 bases, leaving 6 bases of the junction unmatched. The length of the CDR3 is 15 residues. The CDR3 spells CASSLNSGGPDTQYF. The CDR3 DNA reads as TGTGCCAGCAGCTTAAATTCAGGGGGCCCAGATACGCAGTATTTT.

The rearrangement joins TRBV5-6 to TRBJ2-3; 9 bases line up with TRBD1. The V gene's germline CDR1 is SGHDT and CDR2 YYEEEE. The CDR3 length is 16 residues. Losses at the gene ends were 0 bases for V and 4 bases for J; bases not matched to a gene: 6. The CDR3: CASSLASDRGADTQYF. Written as DNA, the CDR3 is TGTGCCAGCAGCTTGGCGTCGGACAGGGGTGCAGATACGCAGTATTTT. The variable domain in full, with the rest retrieved from reference TRBV5-6 and TRBJ2-3, is DAGVTQSPTHLIKTRGQQVTLRCSPKSGHDTVSWYQQALGQGPQFIFQYYEEEERQRGNFPDRFSGHQFPNYSSELNVNALLLGDSALYLCASSLASDRGADTQYFGPGTRLTVL.

CDR3 DNA: TGCGCCAGCAGCCCCAGGGCTACAAATGAAAAACTGTTTTTT. It codes for CASSPRATNEKLFF. The chain uses TRBV5-1 and TRBJ1-4, with D tentatively TRBD1 (5 bases). The germline CDR1 and CDR2 sequences are SGHRS and YFSETQ. V lost 4 bases, J lost 5 bases, and 12 bases lay in between. The CDR3 is 14 amino acids.

This chain connects TRBV2 to TRBJ1-3, with D tentatively TRBD1 (6 bases). Germline CDR1 SNHLY, CDR2 FYNNEI. V dropped 6 bases and J dropped 0 bases, with 9 bases sitting between them. The CDR3 totals 14 residues. The CDR3 region has the DNA TGTGCCAGCAGAGGGGGTTTCTCTGGAAACACCATATATTTT. As protein: CASRGGFSGNTIYF.

The rearrangement joins TRBV7-2 to TRBJ1-6; 9 positions agree with TRBD1. The CDR3 totals 16 residues. Germline loops: CDR1 SGHTA, CDR2 FQGNSA. The V gene end was trimmed by 5 bases and the J gene end by 9 bases; junction bases not matched to a gene: 11. This chain's CDR3 is CASSLWSGTGSSPLHF. The CDR3 bases are TGTGCCAGCAGCCTTTGGTCGGGGACAGGGAGTTCACCCCTCCACTTT.

The chain joins TRBV5-1 to TRBJ2-5; weak D call: TRBD2 (5 bases). Germline CDR1 reads SGHRS; CDR2 reads YFSETQ. Trimming left V 4 bases short and J 5 bases short, with 12 bases between. The CDR3 spans 13 residues. The CDR3 spells CASSPGIRETQYF. The DNA for the CDR3 is TGCGCCAGCAGCCCGGGGATCAGGGAGACCCAGTACTTC.

V usage is TRBV30 and J usage is TRBJ1-1, with a weak D call TRBD1 (5 bases). Germline assignment: CDR1 GTSNPN and CDR2 SVGIG (reference sequence). Between the trimmed V and J ends, which lost 7 bases and 2 bases, there was a span of 14 bases. This CDR3 is 13 amino acids long. The CDR3 sequence is CASEVDTNTEAFF. CDR3 bases: TGTGCCTCGGAAGTGGACACCAACACTGAAGCTTTCTTT.

V is TRBV18 and J is TRBJ2-5, with TRBD2 identical over 15 bases. The CDR3 consists of 15 residues. J was trimmed by 4 bases and V by 5 bases; bases with no gene match: 2. Per the germline V gene, CDR1 is KGHSH and CDR2 is LQKENI. The CDR3 bases are TGTGCCAGCTCATCGGGACTAGCGGGGGGAGAGACCCAGTACTTC. Residues: CASSSGLAGGETQYF.

The chain couples TRBV5-5 to TRBJ2-7; 7 bases fit TRBD1. J was trimmed by 6 bases and V by 0 bases; bases with no gene match: 9. Germline values: CDR1 SGHKS, CDR2 YYEKEE (reference sequence). This CDR3 is built from 15 residues. The CDR3 reads CASSLEGGAFSEQYF. The CDR3 nucleotides read TGTGCCAGCAGCTTGGAAGGGGGCGCTTTCTCCGAGCAGTACTTC.

This clone was picked up one time. This chain connects TRBV19 to TRBJ1-1, with a possible D match to TRBD1 (5 bases). Germline V gives CDR1 LNHDA, CDR2 SQIVND (reference sequence). CDR3 length equals 12 residues. Trimming removed 1 base at V and 9 bases at J, with 9 bases between. The CDR3 DNA reads as TGTGCCAGTAGTATAGCCGACAGCCAAGCTTTCTTT. Translation: CASSIADSQAFF.

The chain uses TRBV7-2 and TRBJ2-7; 11 nucleotides line up with TRBD1. With 5 bases clipped from V and 5 bases from J, the junction kept 8 bases outside the gene matches. Germline V gene data show CDR1 as SGHTA and CDR2 as FQGNSA. The CDR3 totals 15 residues. In nucleotides, the CDR3 is TGTGCCAGCAGCGACGGACAGGGGGCGGCCCACGAGCAGTACTTC. As protein: CASSDGQGAAHEQYF.

The chain uses TRBV2 and TRBJ2-7, with D possibly being TRBD1 (6 bases). CDR1 SNHLY and CDR2 FYNNEI come from the germline V gene. The V end was cut by 8 bases, the J end by 3 bases, with 14 bases between. The CDR3 consists of 13 residues. This CDR3 reads CASVRDTNYEQYF. Here the CDR3 DNA reads TGTGCCAGCGTTAGGGACACGAACTACGAGCAGTACTTC.

The chain employs TRBV5-1 and TRBJ2-3, with 7 bases matching TRBD2. Trimming cost V 8 bases and J 2 bases; bases outside gene matches: 17. Germline CDR1 and CDR2: SGHRS and YFSETQ. The CDR3 consists of 17 residues. The CDR3 protein is CARKDGGGRTFTDTQYF. For the CDR3, the DNA is TGCGCCAGGAAGGATGGCGGGGGTCGAACTTTCACAGATACGCAGTATTTT.

This clone occurred a few times. The chain recombines TRBV7-9 with TRBJ2-5; 7 bases line up with TRBD1. CDR1 and CDR2 from the germline V gene are SEHNR and FQNEAQ (reference sequence). This CDR3 spans 13 amino acids. V was clipped by 6 bases and J by 5 bases; unmatched bases: 6. DNA of the CDR3: TGTGCCAGCAGTCGACAGGGACCTGAGACCCAGTACTTC. Its protein product is CASSRQGPETQYF.

V usage is TRBV6-5 and J usage is TRBJ1-1; 7 nucleotides align to TRBD1. The CDR3 consists of 16 residues. Losses at the gene ends were 0 bases for V and 4 bases for J; bases not matched to a gene: 8. Per the germline V gene, CDR1 is MNHEY and CDR2 is SVGAGI. The chain's CDR3 is CASSYSIGQGGTEAFF. The CDR3 nucleotides read TGTGCCAGCAGTTACTCGATCGGCCAGGGGGGCACTGAAGCTTTCTTT.

This clone was observed once. The gene calls are TRBV11-3 and TRBJ2-5, with 7 bases that match TRBD1. CDR1 SGHNT and CDR2 YENEEA come from the germline V gene. CDR3 size: 15 residues. The junction had 8 bases not matched to a gene; V was cut back by 5 bases and J by 2 bases. The CDR3 sequence is CASSTGDRAQETQYF. The CDR3 region has the DNA TGTGCCAGCAGCACCGGAGACAGGGCGCAAGAGACCCAGTACTTC.

The CDR3 spells CAISESRVSADTQYF. The CDR3 DNA reads TGTGCCATCAGTGAGAGCAGGGTAAGCGCAGATACGCAGTATTTT. The rearrangement joins TRBV10-3 to TRBJ2-3; a weak D match, TRBD1 (5 bases). Per germline, CDR1 ENHRY and CDR2 SYGVKD. The CDR3 runs 15 residues. Trimming shortened V by 2 bases and J by 4 bases, and 13 bases separated the two germline ends.

The CDR3 region has the DNA TGTGCCAGCACCTTTGGCAGGGTGCAAGAGACCCAGTACTTC. Its translation is CASTFGRVQETQYF. V gene TRBV2 combines with J gene TRBJ2-5; D perhaps matches TRBD1 (5 bases). V lost 7 bases, J lost 2 bases, and 14 bases lay in between. The CDR3 length is 14 residues. The germline V gene encodes CDR1 SNHLY and CDR2 FYNNEI.

J is TRBJ1-1 and V is TRBV7-2; weak D call: TRBD1 (6 bases). The CDR3 length is 15 residues. The germline gives CDR1 SGHTA, CDR2 FQGNSA. Trimming shortened V by 5 bases and J by 6 bases, and 19 bases separated the two germline ends. The CDR3 DNA reads as TGTGCCAGCAGCCCTACTCTTACAGGGAGCGCTGAAGCTTTCTTT. Protein product: CASSPTLTGSAEAFF.

This clone came up a few times. The CDR3 DNA is TGTGCCTGGACTAGGGGGCAGAACACAGATACGCAGTATTTT. This encodes CAWTRGQNTDTQYF. This chain links TRBV30 with TRBJ2-3, with TRBD1 matching 7 bases. This CDR3 region has 14 residues. V gave up 4 bases and J gave up 2 bases; unmatched junction bases: 6. The germline gives CDR1 GTSNPN, CDR2 SVGIG (reference sequence). The whole variable domain, filled in from reference TRBV30 and TRBJ2-3, reads SQTIHQWPATLVQPVGSPLSLECTVEGTSNPNLYWYRQAAGRGLQLLFYSVGIGQISSEVPQNLSASRPQDRQFILSSKKLLLSDSGFYLCAWTRGQNTDTQYFGPGTRLTVL.